This TCR beta chain is drawn from a study of OX40 agonist ivuxolimab in advanced cancers. The study's findings and limits: Averaging showed that CD8+ T cells had more expanded clones than CD4+ did. The antigens recognized by the expanded peripheral T cells, that is their antigen specificity, were not determined.

Patients had blood sampled at baseline and again on cycle 4 day 1 and cycle 7 day 1. The trim removed 3 bases at V and 3 bases at J, leaving 4 bases unmatched. The CDR3 extends over 15 amino acids. A few counts support this clone. Its specificity is unknown. TCRdb's table, derived via immunoSEQ multiplex PCR, lists solely in-frame clones and lacks some. The table records about 83,000 clones, less than 85% of them present only once. The chain combines TRBV23-1 with TRBJ2-1; 8 bases map to TRBD2. TRBV23-1 is sorted into the ORF group, with uncertain function. The TCR sequence derives from an adult with an advanced solid tumor such as melanoma, head and neck, liver or kidney cancer. The sequenced sample was CD4+ or CD8+ T cells sorted from blood, obtained in a trial of the OX40 agonist ivuxolimab. The CDR3 is CASSHTGLVYNEQFF. Written as DNA, the CDR3 is TGCGCCAGCAGTCACACGGGACTAGTCTACAATGAGCAGTTCTTC.